This TCR beta chain was captured in a study of patients and donors after allogeneic stem cell transplantation. V was clipped by 1 base and J by 2 bases, with 7 bases between them. This CDR3 is 14 amino acids long. The germline gives CDR1 LGHNA, CDR2 YSLEER. One entry per CDR3 protein results from TCRdb running MiXCR on the RT-PCR reads. Of roughly 190,000 distinct CDR3 sequences listed, around 41% are singletons. The sample was blood, either unsorted or a sorted T cell fraction (not recorded which). The rearrangement links TRBV4-3 to TRBJ2-3; D not certain. The receptor's source is a human donor who was either an allogeneic HSCT recipient or a stem cell or donor lymphocyte infusion donor (not recorded which). It is not recorded whose cells these are; they may come from a transplant donor. Here the CDR3 DNA reads TGCGCCAGCAGCCAAGTTACCCTCACAGATACGCAGTATTTT. This sequence encodes CASSQVTLTDTQYF.